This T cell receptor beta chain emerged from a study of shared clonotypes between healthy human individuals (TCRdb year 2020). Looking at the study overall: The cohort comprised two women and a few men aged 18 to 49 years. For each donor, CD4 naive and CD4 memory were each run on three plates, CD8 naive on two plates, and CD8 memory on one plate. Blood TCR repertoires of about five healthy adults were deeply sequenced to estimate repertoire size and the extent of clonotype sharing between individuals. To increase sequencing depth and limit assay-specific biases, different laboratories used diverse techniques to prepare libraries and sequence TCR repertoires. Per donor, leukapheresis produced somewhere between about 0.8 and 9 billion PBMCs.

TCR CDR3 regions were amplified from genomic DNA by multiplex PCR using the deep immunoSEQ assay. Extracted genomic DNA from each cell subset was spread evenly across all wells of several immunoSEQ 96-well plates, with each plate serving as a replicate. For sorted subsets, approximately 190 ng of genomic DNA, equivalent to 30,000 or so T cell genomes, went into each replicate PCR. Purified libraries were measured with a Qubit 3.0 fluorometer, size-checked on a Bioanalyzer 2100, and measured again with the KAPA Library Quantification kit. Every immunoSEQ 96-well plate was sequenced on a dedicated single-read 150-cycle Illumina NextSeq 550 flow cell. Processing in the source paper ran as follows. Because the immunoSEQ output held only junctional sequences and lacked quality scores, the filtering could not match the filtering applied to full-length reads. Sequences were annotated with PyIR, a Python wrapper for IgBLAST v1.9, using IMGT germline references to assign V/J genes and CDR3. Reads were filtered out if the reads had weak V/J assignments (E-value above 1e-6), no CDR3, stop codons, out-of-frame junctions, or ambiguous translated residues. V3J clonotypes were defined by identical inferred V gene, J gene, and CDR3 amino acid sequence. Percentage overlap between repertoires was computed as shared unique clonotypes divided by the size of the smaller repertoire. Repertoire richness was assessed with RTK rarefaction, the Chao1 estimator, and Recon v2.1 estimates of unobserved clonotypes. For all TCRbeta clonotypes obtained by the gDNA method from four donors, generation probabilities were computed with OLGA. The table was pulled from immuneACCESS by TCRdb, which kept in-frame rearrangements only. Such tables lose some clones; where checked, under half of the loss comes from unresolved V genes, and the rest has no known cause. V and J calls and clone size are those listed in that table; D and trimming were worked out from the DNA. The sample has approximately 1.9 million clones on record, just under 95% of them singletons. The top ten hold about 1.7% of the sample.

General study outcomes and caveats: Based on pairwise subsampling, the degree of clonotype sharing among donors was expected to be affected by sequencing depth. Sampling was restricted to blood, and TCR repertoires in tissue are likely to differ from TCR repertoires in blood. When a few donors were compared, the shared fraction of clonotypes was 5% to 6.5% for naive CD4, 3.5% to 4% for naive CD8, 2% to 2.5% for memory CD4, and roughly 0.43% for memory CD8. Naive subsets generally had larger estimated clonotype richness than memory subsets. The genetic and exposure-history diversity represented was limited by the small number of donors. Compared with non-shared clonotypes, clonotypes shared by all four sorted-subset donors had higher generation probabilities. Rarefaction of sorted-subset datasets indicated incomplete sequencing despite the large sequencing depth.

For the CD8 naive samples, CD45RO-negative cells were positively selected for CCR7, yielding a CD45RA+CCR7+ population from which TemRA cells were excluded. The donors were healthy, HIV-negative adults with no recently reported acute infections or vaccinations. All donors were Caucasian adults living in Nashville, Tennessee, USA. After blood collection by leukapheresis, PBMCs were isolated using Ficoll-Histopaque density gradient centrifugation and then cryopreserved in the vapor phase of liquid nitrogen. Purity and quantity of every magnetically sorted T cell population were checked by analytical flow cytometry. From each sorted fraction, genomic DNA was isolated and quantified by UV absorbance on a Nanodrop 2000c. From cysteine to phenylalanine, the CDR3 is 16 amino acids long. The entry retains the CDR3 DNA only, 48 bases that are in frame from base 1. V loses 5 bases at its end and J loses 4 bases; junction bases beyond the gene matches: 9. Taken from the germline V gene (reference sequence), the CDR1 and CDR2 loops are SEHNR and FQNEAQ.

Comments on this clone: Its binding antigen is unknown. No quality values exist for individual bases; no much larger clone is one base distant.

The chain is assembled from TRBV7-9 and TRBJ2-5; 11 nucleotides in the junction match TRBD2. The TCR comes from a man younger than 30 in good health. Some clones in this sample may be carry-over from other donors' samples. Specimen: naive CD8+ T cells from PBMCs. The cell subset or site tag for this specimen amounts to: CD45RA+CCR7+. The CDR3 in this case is CASSPILAGATETQYF. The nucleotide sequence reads TGTGCCAGCAGCCCTATACTAGCGGGAGCGACAGAGACCCAGTACTTC. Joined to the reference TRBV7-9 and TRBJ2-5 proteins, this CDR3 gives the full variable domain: DTGVSQNPRHKITKRGQNVTFRCDPISEHNRLYWYRQTLGQGPEFLTYFQNEAQLEKSRLLSDRFSAERPKGSFSTLEIQRTEQGDSAMYLCASSPILAGATETQYFGPGTRLLVL.